The entry that follows covers one T cell receptor (beta chain) sequence. Its antigen is unknown. TCRdb called the 5' RACE reads again in MiXCR, with one record for every CDR3 protein. This sample has about 470,000 distinct CDR3 sequences, with 25% found just once. These data are taken from a study of T-cell memory formation after mild COVID-19. The V end was cut by 4 bases, the J end by 2 bases, with 12 bases between. CDR3 size: 14 residues. CDR1 SGHTA and CDR2 FQGNSA come from the germline V gene. Study results and caveats: Researchers found some responding clones in pre-infection memory, a sign that cross-reactive memory joined. Clones shrinking between day 15 and 85 showed a balanced CD4/CD8 split, and those that grew later tilted toward CD4+.

What was sequenced was PBMCs or a T cell subset sorted from them (not recorded which). This chain uses TRBV7-2 with TRBJ2-7; D possibly corresponds to TRBD1 (6 bases). This receptor was obtained from an adult woman who had mild COVID-19 (a few samples of this study predate the infection). Cell type and time point are not known. The CDR3 region has the DNA TGTGCCAGCAGCTCCCCCCGGGACACCTACGAGCAGTACTTC. As protein: CASSSPRDTYEQYF.